This TCR beta chain originates from a study of T cells in Graves' hyperthyroidism and ophthalmopathy. As for the study in general: Peripheral blood was acquired at first diagnosis, ahead of any therapy whatsoever. Study-level findings and limits: In simple terms, a model built on 13 V-J features told ophthalmopathy apart from stable hyperthyroidism.

This clonotype came up many times. Antigen unknown. The CDR3 is 15 amino acids. Germline CDR1 is SNHLY and CDR2 is FYNNEI. J lost 0 bases, V lost 8 bases, and 4 bases had no gene match. Recently diagnosed hyperthyroidism of less than 2 months' duration affected patients aged 18 to 65. The PBMCs had their origin in around 9.1 ml of fresh peripheral blood. TCR beta CDR3 regions were amplified from RNA transcripts. The TCR CDR3 first-round RT-PCR relied on the HTBI primer set. One entry per CDR3 protein results from TCRdb running MiXCR on the multiplex PCR reads. The sample has around 350,000 distinct CDR3 sequences, about a sixth seen once; the top ten hold 34%.

The material sequenced was blood. This chain links TRBV2 with TRBJ2-3; 11 nucleotides line up with TRBD2. This clonotype was sampled from a woman in her 30s with Graves' hyperthyroidism that later progressed to Graves' ophthalmopathy. As DNA, the CDR3 is TGTGCCAGCGGGGGACTAGCGGCCAGCACAGATACGCAGTATTTT. As protein: CASGGLAASTDTQYF. Using reference TRBV2 and TRBJ2-3 for the parts outside the CDR3, the full variable domain is EPEVTQTPSHQVTQMGQEVILRCVPISNHLYFYWYRQILGQKVEFLVSFYNNEISEKSEIFDDQFSVERPDGSNFTLKIRSTKLEDSAMYFCASGGLAASTDTQYFGPGTRLTVL.